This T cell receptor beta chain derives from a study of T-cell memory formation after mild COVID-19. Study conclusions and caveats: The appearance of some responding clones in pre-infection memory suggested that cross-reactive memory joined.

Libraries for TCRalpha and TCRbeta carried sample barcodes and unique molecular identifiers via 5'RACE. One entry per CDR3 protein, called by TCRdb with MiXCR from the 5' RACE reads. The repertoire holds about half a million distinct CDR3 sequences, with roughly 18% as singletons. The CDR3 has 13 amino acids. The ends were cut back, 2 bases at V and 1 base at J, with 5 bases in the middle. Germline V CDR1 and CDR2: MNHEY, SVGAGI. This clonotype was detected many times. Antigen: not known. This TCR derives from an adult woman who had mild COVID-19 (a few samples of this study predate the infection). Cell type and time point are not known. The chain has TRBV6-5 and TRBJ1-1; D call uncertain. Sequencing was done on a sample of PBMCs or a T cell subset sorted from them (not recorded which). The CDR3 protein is CASSYGRNTEAFF. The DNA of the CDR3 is TGTGCCAGCAGTTACGGTAGGAACACTGAAGCTTTCTTT.